The next 28 T cell receptor beta chains were all read from a single sample in a study of neoadjuvant anti-PD-1 for oral cavity cancer. Produced via immunoSEQ multiplex PCR; TCRdb's table is partial and in-frame only. Of 75,000 or so clones in the sample, 84% were seen once. Sequenced material: PBMCs, taken before nivolumab (anti-PD-1) treatment. The receptors derive from a person between 40 and 80 years old with oral cavity squamous cell carcinoma.

This clone was seen a handful of times. The gene calls are TRBV7-9 and TRBJ2-7; 7 bases match TRBD1. The junction had 5 bases not matched to a gene; V was cut back by 5 bases and J by 1 base. The length of the CDR3 is 14 residues. Germline CDR1 SEHNR, CDR2 FQNEAQ (reference sequence). The DNA for the CDR3 is TGTGCCAGCAGCGCGACAGGGCTGTCCTACGAGCAGTACTTC. Translated, it gives CASSATGLSYEQYF.

CDR3 loop: CASRGELASWNEQFF. CDR3 coding DNA: TGTGCCAGCAGAGGAGAGCTAGCGAGTTGGAATGAGCAGTTCTTC. V gene TRBV2 combines with J gene TRBJ2-1; tentatively, D is TRBD2 (6 bases). This CDR3 comprises 15 residues. CDR1 is SNHLY, CDR2 FYNNEI, per germline. V lost 6 bases and J lost 7, with 19 bases in between.

V and J are TRBV6-4 and TRBJ2-1; 8 nucleotides align to TRBD2. The ends lost 5 bases at V and 0 bases at J; junction bases unmatched: 9. The CDR3 loop spans 17 amino acids. The germline CDR1 and CDR2 sequences are MRHNA and SNTAGT. The CDR3 DNA reads as TGTGCCAGCAGTCGGGAGGGGGGGCATAGCTCCTACAATGAGCAGTTCTTC. Translation: CASSREGGHSSYNEQFF.

This chain links TRBV9 with TRBJ2-3; tentative D call: TRBD1 (5 bases). V was cut by 0 bases and J by 6 bases, with 14 bases left in between. Germline CDR1 reads SGDLS; CDR2 reads YYNGEE. This CDR3 has 15 residues. CDR3 in amino acids: CASSVGPTGSDTQYF. The CDR3 coding sequence is TGTGCCAGCAGCGTAGGCCCCACAGGTTCCGATACGCAGTATTTT.

The chain carries TRBV28 and TRBJ1-5, with D perhaps TRBD1 (6 bases). Germline CDR1 reads MDHEN; CDR2 reads SYDVKM. The CDR3 spans 14 residues. Trimming cost V 5 bases and J 6 bases, with 14 bases left between them. CDR3 nucleotides: TGTGCCAGCAGTCAGGCAGGGGCGGGTCAGCCCCAGCATTTT. Its protein product is CASSQAGAGQPQHF.

This clone appeared a single time. The rearrangement joins TRBV9 to TRBJ1-1; no definite D call. Germline V gene sequence: CDR1 SGDLS, CDR2 YYNGEE. Trimming shortened V by 0 bases and J by 2 bases, and 14 bases separated the two germline ends. The CDR3 covers 16 residues. CDR3 sequence: CASSVVTSGVNTEAFF. In DNA form, the CDR3 reads TGTGCCAGCAGCGTAGTGACCTCCGGGGTAAACACTGAAGCTTTCTTT.

The rearrangement uses TRBV9 and TRBJ2-1, with a tentative D call TRBD1 (6 bases). The V gene's germline CDR1 is SGDLS and CDR2 YYNGEE. V lost 0 bases, J lost 0 bases, and 16 bases lay in between. The CDR3 is 18 amino acids. CDR3 nucleotides: TGTGCCAGCAGCGTAGGGGGGCGAACGCCCAGCTCCTACAATGAGCAGTTCTTC. Translating it yields CASSVGGRTPSSYNEQFF. Filled out from reference TRBV9 and TRBJ2-1, the complete variable domain reads DSGVTQTPKHLITATGQRVTLRCSPRSGDLSVYWYQQSLDQGLQFLIQYYNGEERAKGNILERFSAQQFPDLHSELNLSSLELGDSALYFCASSVGGRTPSSYNEQFFGPGTRLTVL.

CDR3 bases: TGTGCCAGTCAGGAGGCAGGGGAGGTGAACACTGAAGCTTTCTTT. Protein: CASQEAGEVNTEAFF. The chain joins TRBV5-4 to TRBJ1-1; the D gene is possibly TRBD1 (6 bases). CDR1 and CDR2 from the germline V gene are SGHNT and YYREEE (reference sequence). CDR3 length: 15 residues. The V and J ends lost 8 bases and 0 bases respectively, with 17 bases between them.

V is TRBV19 and J is TRBJ2-7; 8 positions match TRBD2. V was clipped by 5 bases and J by 4 bases; unmatched bases: 4. In germline, CDR1 is LNHDA, CDR2 SQIVND (reference sequence). CDR3 length equals 13 residues. CDR3 amino acids: CASSSVAGYEQYF. DNA of the CDR3: TGTGCCAGTAGTTCGGTAGCGGGGTACGAGCAGTACTTC.

The J gene is TRBJ2-7, the V gene TRBV1; the table's D call, TRBD2, has no DNA check behind it. TRBV1 corresponds to a pseudogene. CDR3 length: 17 residues. The CDR3 DNA follows: TGCACCAGCAGCCTCTTTCTCCCGGGACTTGCGACCTACGAGCAGTACTTC. It is translated as CTSSLFLPGLATYEQYF.

The count of this clone is one. The CDR3 here is CASSVDGTERYEQYF. DNA for the CDR3: TGTGCCAGCAGCGTAGACGGGACAGAGCGATACGAGCAGTACTTC. The chain couples TRBV9 to TRBJ2-7; TRBD1 matches 7 bases. The CDR3 extends over 15 amino acids. Germline CDR1 SGDLS, CDR2 YYNGEE. V shed 0 bases, J shed 4 bases, and the junction held 7 bases outside the gene matches.

The V and J genes are TRBV5-1 and TRBJ2-3, with D unclear. V lost 2 bases and J lost 2, with 12 bases in between. CDR1 is SGHRS and CDR2 is YFSETQ in the germline V gene. There are 15 residues in the CDR3. The CDR3 spells CASSLGSGNTDTQYF. Here the CDR3 DNA reads TGCGCCAGCAGCTTAGGATCCGGCAACACAGATACGCAGTATTTT. The whole variable domain, filled in from reference TRBV5-1 and TRBJ2-3, reads KAGVTQTPRYLIKTRGQQVTLSCSPISGHRSVSWYQQTPGQGLQFLFEYFSETQRNKGNFPGRFSGRQFSNSRSEMNVSTLELGDSALYLCASSLGSGNTDTQYFGPGTRLTVL.

CDR3 sequence: CSVEWTEIYNEQFF. The CDR3 bases are TGCAGCGTTGAATGGACGGAGATCTACAATGAGCAGTTCTTC. V and J are TRBV29-1 and TRBJ2-1; D call uncertain. This CDR3 spans 14 amino acids. Per germline, CDR1 SQVTM and CDR2 ANQGSEA. Between the trimmed V and J ends, which lost 2 bases and 3 bases, there was a span of 11 bases.

This clone was counted between two and nine times. This rearrangement joins TRBV7-3 to TRBJ2-3; the D is unclear. Germline V gives CDR1 SGHTA, CDR2 FQGTGA. Between the trimmed V and J ends, which lost 6 bases and 2 bases, there was a span of 9 bases. CDR3 size: 13 residues. The CDR3 loop reads CASRSDLTDTQYF. The CDR3 nucleotides are TGTGCCAGCAGATCGGACCTCACAGATACGCAGTATTTT. Full variable domain (missing parts from reference TRBV7-3 and TRBJ2-3): GAGVSQTPSNKVTEKGKYVELRCDPISGHTALYWYRQSLGQGPEFLIYFQGTGAADDSGLPNDRFFAVRPEGSVSTLKIQRTERGDSAVYLCASRSDLTDTQYFGPGTRLTVL.

This sequence joins TRBV6-6 and TRBJ1-1; 8 bases match TRBD1. V dropped 3 bases and J dropped 6; count of bases not matched to a gene: 9. The germline V gene encodes CDR1 MNHNY and CDR2 SVGAGI (reference sequence). The CDR3 contains 15 residues. The CDR3 reads CASSYGDRLGSEAFF. DNA of the CDR3: TGTGCCAGCAGTTATGGGGACAGGTTAGGATCTGAAGCTTTCTTT.

The CDR3 nucleotides read TGTGCCAGCAGTGAAGCCCCGGGACTAGCGGGGGGGGAGGATACGCAGTATTTT. This translates into CASSEAPGLAGGEDTQYF. V is TRBV2 and J is TRBJ2-3, with TRBD2 matching 16 bases. This CDR3 spans 18 amino acids. Germline-derived CDR1 and CDR2 are SNHLY and FYNNEI. The ends lost 0 bases at V and 6 bases at J; junction bases unmatched: 6.

This CDR3 is CASSLWGGANYGYTF. The CDR3 nucleotides read TGTGCCAGCAGCTTATGGGGTGGAGCTAACTATGGCTACACCTTC. The chain recombines TRBV7-8 with TRBJ1-2; no clear D. Germline loops: CDR1 SGHVS, CDR2 FQNEAQ. The CDR3 extends over 15 amino acids. V was cut by 2 bases and J by 0 bases, with 10 bases left in between.

Notes on this clone: At one boundary the junction diverges from the germline segment, which might be a read error. The gene calls are TRBV7-7 and TRBJ2-5; TRBD1 is a possible D gene (6 bases). CDR3 size: 13 residues. Germline CDR1 is SSHAT and CDR2 is FNYEAQ (reference sequence). CDR3 in DNA: TGTGCTAGCAGCATGACAGGACAAGAGACCCAGTACTTC. This sequence encodes CASSMTGQETQYF.

This clone was found once. The V call is TRBV5-6, the J call TRBJ1-2; TRBD1 might be the D (6 bases). The V gene lost 4 bases and the J gene lost 2 bases, with 12 bases spanning the gap. The CDR3 contains 14 residues. Germline V gene data show CDR1 as SGHDT and CDR2 as YYEEEE. The chain's CDR3 is CASSPGQLNYGYTF. The CDR3 DNA reads as TGTGCCAGCAGCCCCGGACAGCTCAACTATGGCTACACCTTC.

V and J are TRBV7-9 and TRBJ2-7; TRBD2 matches at 7 bases. The ends lost 1 base at V and 5 bases at J; junction bases unmatched: 8. This CDR3 region has 15 residues. Germline loops: CDR1 SEHNR, CDR2 FQNEAQ (reference sequence). Written as DNA, the CDR3 is TGTGCCAGCAGCTTAGGGGAGGGAACGATCCACGAGCAGTACTTC. It specifies CASSLGEGTIHEQYF. Together with reference TRBV7-9 and TRBJ2-7, the CDR3 gives the full variable domain: DTGVSQNPRHKITKRGQNVTFRCDPISEHNRLYWYRQTLGQGPEFLTYFQNEAQLEKSRLLSDRFSAERPKGSFSTLEIQRTEQGDSAMYLCASSLGEGTIHEQYFGPGTRLTVT.

The rearrangement uses TRBV2 and TRBJ1-5, with D uncertain. The CDR3 runs 13 residues. Germline V lookup: CDR1 SNHLY, CDR2 FYNNEI. Trimming removed 1 base from V and 7 bases from J, with 8 bases in between. CDR3 DNA sequence: TGTGCCAGCAGTGAAGAGAAAGTCCAGCCCCAGCATTTT. Its translation: CASSEEKVQPQHF.

The chain employs TRBV30 and TRBJ2-3, with 7 bases identical to TRBD2. Germline trimming cut 4 bases from V and 3 bases from J; bases unmatched to any gene: 4. CDR1 is GTSNPN, CDR2 SVGIG, per germline (reference sequence). The CDR3 covers 13 residues. CDR3 protein: CAWITGGTDTQYF. In nucleotides, the CDR3 is TGTGCCTGGATAACGGGGGGAACAGATACGCAGTATTTT.

The chain is built from TRBV19 and TRBJ2-1; D call uncertain. This CDR3 spans 12 amino acids. Trimming removed 4 bases at V and 10 bases at J, with 11 bases between. Germline lookup yields CDR1 LNHDA and CDR2 SQIVND (reference sequence). As DNA, the CDR3 is TGTGCCAGTAGTACCCTTTTACGCGAGCAGTTCTTC. Amino acid sequence: CASSTLLREQFF.

V and J are TRBV2 and TRBJ2-1, with D unresolved. From germline, CDR1 is SNHLY and CDR2 FYNNEI. This CDR3 comprises 16 residues. V lost 4 bases and J lost 0, with 13 bases in between. In DNA, the CDR3 is TGTGCCAGCAGTGTCACCACACTGAGCTCCTACAATGAGCAGTTCTTC. Translation gives CASSVTTLSSYNEQFF.

The genes are TRBV2 and TRBJ2-6; no firm D call. The CDR3 runs 16 residues. The V end lost 6 bases, the J end lost 0 bases, and 12 bases lay between the germline ends. Germline V gene sequence: CDR1 SNHLY, CDR2 FYNNEI. The CDR3 is CASRPSDASGANVLTF. CDR3 bases: TGTGCCAGCAGACCCTCGGATGCCTCTGGGGCCAACGTCCTGACTTTC.

This chain connects TRBV6-5 to TRBJ2-5; D is ambiguous. Germline CDR1 and CDR2: MNHEY and SVGAGI. The CDR3 totals 14 residues. Trimming removed 4 bases from V and 1 base from J, with 10 bases in between. The CDR3 DNA reads as TGTGCCAGCAGTTCCCACACCACCCAAGAGACCCAGTACTTC. It yields the protein CASSSHTTQETQYF.

V gene TRBV5-6 combines with J gene TRBJ2-6; TRBD2 matches at 11 bases. The J segment lost 0 bases and the V segment lost 2 bases, leaving 1 base of the junction unmatched. Germline CDR1 reads SGHDT; CDR2 reads YYEEEE. There are 17 residues in the CDR3. The CDR3 nucleotides are TGTGCCAGCAGCTTACTAGCGGGAGTCTCTGGGGCCAACGTCCTGACTTTC. It yields the protein CASSLLAGVSGANVLTF.

In this sample, this clone turned up a few times. The rearrangement uses TRBV28 and TRBJ1-2; D gene unclear. The germline V and J ends were trimmed by 6 bases and 8 bases, with 10 bases remaining between them. This CDR3 contains 11 residues. Germline V lookup: CDR1 MDHEN, CDR2 SYDVKM. The CDR3 bases are TGTGCCAGCAGCGATTTCCGCGGCTACACCTTC. Protein sequence: CASSDFRGYTF.